This TCR beta chain was sequenced in a study of identical twins (dated by TCRdb to 2015 to 2016). Notes on the research overall: TCR alpha and beta repertoires from monozygotic twins, unrelated adults of various ages and cord blood were deep-sequenced to test whether fetal clonotypes persist. To rule out contamination, the twin experiments were replicated at different times with different library preparation protocols. The full study reports these points: A weaker excess of twin sharing was found in beta out-of-frame sequences because the signal-to-noise ratio was lowered by fewer shared sequences. Out-of-frame TCR alpha sequences shared between twins showed an excess of low generation-probability sequences compared with coincidental sharing between unrelated individuals. In monozygotic twins, recombination models systematically underestimated out-of-frame TCR alpha sharing, but the models matched the sharing seen between unrelated individuals. Invariant T cells such as MAIT and iNKT could partly confound zero-insertion analyses, although diverse VJ usage argued against such confounding for most clonotypes. Because the same donors could not be followed over many years, the conclusions depended on cross-sectional statistical analysis. Fewer insertions were carried by abundant cord blood beta clonotypes; a weaker similar trend was observed in young adult naive repertoires, while no such trend was observed in memory repertoires.

This clonotype was detected a few times. This clone's antigen is unknown. One base away there is no much larger clone; base qualities are not given. The junction shows trimming of 5 bases on V and 2 bases on J, and the gene matches do not reach 8 bases of it. From cysteine to phenylalanine, the CDR3 is 15 amino acids long. Here the CDR3 DNA is all that survives: 45 bases in frame from base 1. CDR1 DFQATT and CDR2 SNEGSKA are derived from the germline V gene (reference sequence). Every donor in the study was a healthy Caucasian. Three pairs of female monozygotic twins, all aged about 18 to 30 years, were included in the twin cohort. Positive isolation kits from Invitrogen were used to isolate the CD4+ and CD8+ T cell populations. The library was built by means of 5' RACE. The listed sequencing device is Illumina HiSeq 2000. A universal primer binding site was added through template switching, and the final cDNA carried a unique molecular identifier so that TCR cDNA molecules could be counted accurately. First-strand cDNA for TCR alpha and beta chains was synthesized from specific primers in the conserved constant-segment region. To control for contamination, every cDNA library was double barcoded, receiving both a SMART-Mk sample barcode and Illumina barcodes. Two successive PCR steps introduced TruSeq adapter sequences along with Illumina sample barcodes. The Illumina HiSeq platform was used with custom primers to sequence TCR alpha and beta cDNA libraries. On the authors' methods: Unique molecular identifiers were extracted from raw reads with MiGEC, and CDR3 positions were determined with MiXCR. For each individual, recombination models were inferred using an EM algorithm with the repgenHMM and IGoR tools. Shared clonotypes were analyzed with the tcR package in R, and sharing was normalized by the product of cloneset sizes. To study raw recombination without the effects of thymic and clonal selection, out-of-frame nonproductive sequences were analyzed. TCRdb ran its own pipeline on the public reads, namely fastp trimming at Q25 and MiXCR clone calling, and kept in-frame beta chains. Each CDR3 protein gets just one entry, which takes the most common genes and DNA from the rows behind it. The V and J calls, along with clone size, are taken from TCRdb and not from the paper's own processing. The sample has roughly 480,000 distinct CDR3 sequences on record, roughly 26% of them singletons. About 2.9% of the sample rests with the top ten.

These data also formed part of another study, on T cells expressing NK-cell markers. Looking at the second paper: Roughly 8 donors provided sorted CD3+CD56+NKG2C+, CD3+CD56+NKG2C- and CD3+CD56-NKG2C+ T-cell subsets, whose TCR beta-chain repertoires were profiled. Most of the eight sequenced donors were HCMV-seropositive and one was HCMV-seronegative. In several experiments an anti-gammadeltaTCR antibody was added to restrict sorting to alphabetaTCR-expressing T cells. In roughly six donors, the dominant CD3+CD56+NKG2C+ clonotypes ranked among the top 10 CD8+ clonotypes, making up about 1.0-7.5% of CD8+ T cells. Those dominant clonotypes were again the most abundant among CD3+CD56-NKG2C+ cells in a handful of donors, at about 28.3-60.1%. Whether the expanded NKG2C-expressing T cell clones were specific for HCMV antigens was left unclear. All eight donors whose samples were sequenced were randomly selected healthy volunteers, three of them men and five women. A commercial ELISA kit detecting HCMV-specific IgG in serum was used to determine HCMV serostatus. MIGEC was used to demultiplex reads and group the reads by UMI, and MiTCR was used to assemble and quantify clonotypes. To remove erroneous sequences, TCR cDNA sequences were retained only when supported by two or more reads. The tcR package was used for downstream repertoire analysis, and clonotypes were matched across fractions by CDR3 nucleotide sequence plus V segment. VDJmatch was used to annotate antigen specificity against VDJdb, with one amino acid substitution allowed in CDR3.

The source material was CD4+ T cells sorted from blood. The sequence links TRBV20-1 to TRBJ2-3, with 9 bases in between that match TRBD1. This clonotype originated in a woman aged 18 to 35 in good health. The nucleotide sequence is given as TGCAGTGCTCGGACCGGGACAGGGACCACAGATACGCAGTATTTT. This yields the protein CSARTGTGTTDTQYF.